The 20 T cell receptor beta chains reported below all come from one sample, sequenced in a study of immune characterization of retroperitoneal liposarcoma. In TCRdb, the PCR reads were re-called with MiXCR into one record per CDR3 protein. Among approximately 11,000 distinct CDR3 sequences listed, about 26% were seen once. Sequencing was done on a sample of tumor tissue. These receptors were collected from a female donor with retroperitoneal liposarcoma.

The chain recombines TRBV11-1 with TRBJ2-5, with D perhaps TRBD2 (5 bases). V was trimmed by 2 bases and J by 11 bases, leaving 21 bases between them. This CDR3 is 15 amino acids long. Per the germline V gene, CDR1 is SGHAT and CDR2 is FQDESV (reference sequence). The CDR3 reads CASSLRGFRRNEQYF. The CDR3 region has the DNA TGTGCCAGCAGCTTACGGGGATTCCGACGGAATGAGCAGTACTTC. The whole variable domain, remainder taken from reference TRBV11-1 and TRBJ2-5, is EAEVAQSPRYKITEKSQAVAFWCDPISGHATLYWYRQILGQGPELLVQFQDESVVDDSQLPKDRFSAERLKGVDSTLKIQPAELGDSAMYLCASSLRGFRRNEQYFGPGTRLLVL.

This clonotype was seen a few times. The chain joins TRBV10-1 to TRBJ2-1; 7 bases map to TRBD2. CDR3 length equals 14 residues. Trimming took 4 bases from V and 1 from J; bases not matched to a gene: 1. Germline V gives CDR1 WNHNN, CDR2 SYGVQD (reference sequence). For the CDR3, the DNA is TGCGCCAGCAGTGGCGGGGGTTCCTACAATGAGCAGTTCTTC. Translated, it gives CASSGGGSYNEQFF.

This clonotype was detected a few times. Written as DNA, the CDR3 is TGTGCCAGCAGTTACGACGGGGGTGAGCAGGGGGAGCTGTTTTTT. The encoded protein is CASSYDGGEQGELFF. V gene TRBV6-5 combines with J gene TRBJ2-2; D possibly corresponds to TRBD2 (6 bases). Germline assignment: CDR1 MNHEY and CDR2 SVGAGI. V was cut by 2 bases and J by 8 bases, with 15 bases left in between. CDR3 length equals 15 residues.

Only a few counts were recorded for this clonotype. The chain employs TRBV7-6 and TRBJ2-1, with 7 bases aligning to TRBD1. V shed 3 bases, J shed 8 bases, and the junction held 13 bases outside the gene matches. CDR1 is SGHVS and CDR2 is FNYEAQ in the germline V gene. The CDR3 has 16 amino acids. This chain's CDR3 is CASSFSIGGENDEQFF. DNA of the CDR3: TGTGCCAGCAGCTTCTCTATAGGGGGCGAGAACGATGAGCAGTTCTTC.

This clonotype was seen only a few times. This CDR3 is CASSSGEYGYTF. CDR3 nucleotide sequence: TGTGCCAGCAGCAGTGGGGAATATGGCTACACCTTC. The chain joins TRBV6-1 to TRBJ1-2; D ambiguous. Germline CDR1 is MNHNS and CDR2 is SASEGT. This CDR3 spans 12 amino acids. Trimming pared 6 bases from V and 5 bases from J, leaving 10 bases between.

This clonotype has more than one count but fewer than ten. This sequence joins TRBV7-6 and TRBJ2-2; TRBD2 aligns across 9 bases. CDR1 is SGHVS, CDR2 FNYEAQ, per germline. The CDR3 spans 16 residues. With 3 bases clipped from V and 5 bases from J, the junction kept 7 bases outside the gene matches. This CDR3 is CASSLTRGGGTGELFF. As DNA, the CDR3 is TGTGCCAGCAGCTTGACCCGCGGGGGGGGAACCGGGGAGCTGTTTTTT.

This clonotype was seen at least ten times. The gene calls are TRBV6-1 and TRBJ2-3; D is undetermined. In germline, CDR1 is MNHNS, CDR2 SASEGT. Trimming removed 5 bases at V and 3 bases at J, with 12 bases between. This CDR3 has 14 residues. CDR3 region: CASSFRGRTDTQYF. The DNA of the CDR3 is TGTGCCAGCAGTTTCCGCGGAAGGACAGATACGCAGTATTTT.

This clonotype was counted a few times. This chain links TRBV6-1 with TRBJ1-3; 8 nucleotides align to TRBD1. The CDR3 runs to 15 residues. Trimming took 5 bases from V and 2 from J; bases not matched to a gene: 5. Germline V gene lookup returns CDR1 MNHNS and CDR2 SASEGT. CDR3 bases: TGTGCCAGCAGTTCACCGACAGGGGCTGGAAACACCATATATTTT. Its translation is CASSSPTGAGNTIYF.

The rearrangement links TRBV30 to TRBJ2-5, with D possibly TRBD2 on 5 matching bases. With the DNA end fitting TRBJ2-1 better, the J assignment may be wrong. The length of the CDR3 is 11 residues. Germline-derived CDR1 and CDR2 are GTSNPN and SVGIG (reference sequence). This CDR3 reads CAWSREQRQFF. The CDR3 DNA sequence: TGTGCCTGGAGTAGGGAGCAACGGCAGTTCTTC.

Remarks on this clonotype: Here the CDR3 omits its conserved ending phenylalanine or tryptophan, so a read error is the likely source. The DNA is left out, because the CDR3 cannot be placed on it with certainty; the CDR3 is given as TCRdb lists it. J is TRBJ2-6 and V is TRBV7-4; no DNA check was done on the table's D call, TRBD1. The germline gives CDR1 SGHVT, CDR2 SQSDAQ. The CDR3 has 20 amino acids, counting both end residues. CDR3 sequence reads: CASSYPPLRGVVSYEQYFGA.

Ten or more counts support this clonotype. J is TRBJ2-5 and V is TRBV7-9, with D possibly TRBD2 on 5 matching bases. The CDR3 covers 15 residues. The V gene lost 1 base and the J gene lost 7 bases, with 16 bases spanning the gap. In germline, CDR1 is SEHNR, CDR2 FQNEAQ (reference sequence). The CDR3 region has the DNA TGTGCCAGCAGCTTAGATCATCTGAGCGGAAGGACCCAGTACTTC. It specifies CASSLDHLSGRTQYF.

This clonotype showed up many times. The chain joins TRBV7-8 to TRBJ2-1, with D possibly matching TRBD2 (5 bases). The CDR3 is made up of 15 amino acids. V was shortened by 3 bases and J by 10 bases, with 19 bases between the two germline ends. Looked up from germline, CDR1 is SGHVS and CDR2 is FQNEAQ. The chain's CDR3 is CASSLDPGFSYEQFF. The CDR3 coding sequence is TGTGCCAGCAGCTTGGACCCGGGATTCTCCTACGAGCAGTTCTTC.

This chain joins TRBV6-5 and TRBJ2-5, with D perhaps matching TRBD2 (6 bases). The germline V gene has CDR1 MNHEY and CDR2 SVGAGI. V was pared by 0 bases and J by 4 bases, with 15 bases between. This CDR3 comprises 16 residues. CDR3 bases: TGTGCCAGCAGTTACTCGAAGGTTGGGGGAGGAGAGACCCAGTACTTC. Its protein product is CASSYSKVGGGETQYF.

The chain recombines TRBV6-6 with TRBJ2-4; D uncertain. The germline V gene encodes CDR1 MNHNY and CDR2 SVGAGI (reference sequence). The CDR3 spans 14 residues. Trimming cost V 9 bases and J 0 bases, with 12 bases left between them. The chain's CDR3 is CASRVGLAKNIQYF. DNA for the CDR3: TGTGCCAGTCGGGTGGGGTTAGCCAAAAACATTCAGTACTTC.

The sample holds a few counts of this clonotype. DNA for the CDR3: TGTGCCAGCAGTGACGGTGGGGACAGACAGAGCTCCTACGAGCAGTACTTC. It translates to CASSDGGDRQSSYEQYF. The gene calls are TRBV25-1 and TRBJ2-7; 7 nucleotides match TRBD1. This CDR3 contains 17 residues. The ends lost 3 bases at V and 0 bases at J; junction bases unmatched: 11. In germline, CDR1 is MGHDK, CDR2 SYGVNS.

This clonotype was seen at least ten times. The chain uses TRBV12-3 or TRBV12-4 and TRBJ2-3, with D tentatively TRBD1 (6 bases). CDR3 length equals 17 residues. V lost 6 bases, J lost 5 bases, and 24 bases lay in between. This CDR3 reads CASSQPTQGGSGDTQYF. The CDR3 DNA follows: TGTGCCAGCAGCCAGCCAACACAAGGGGGTTCTGGAGATACGCAGTATTTT.

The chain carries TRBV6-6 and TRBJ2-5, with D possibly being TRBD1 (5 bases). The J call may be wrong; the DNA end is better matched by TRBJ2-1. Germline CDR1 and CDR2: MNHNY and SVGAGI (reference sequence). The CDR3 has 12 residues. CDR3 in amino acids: CASSSPRGEQFF. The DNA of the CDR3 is TGTGCCAGCAGTTCCCCTAGGGGAGAGCAGTTCTTC.

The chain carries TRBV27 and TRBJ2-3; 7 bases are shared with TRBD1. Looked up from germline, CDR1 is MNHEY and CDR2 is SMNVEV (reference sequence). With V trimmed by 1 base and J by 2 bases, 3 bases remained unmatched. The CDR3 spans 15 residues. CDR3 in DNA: TGTGCCAGCAGTTTATTGGGACAGCCCACAGATACGCAGTATTTT. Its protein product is CASSLLGQPTDTQYF.

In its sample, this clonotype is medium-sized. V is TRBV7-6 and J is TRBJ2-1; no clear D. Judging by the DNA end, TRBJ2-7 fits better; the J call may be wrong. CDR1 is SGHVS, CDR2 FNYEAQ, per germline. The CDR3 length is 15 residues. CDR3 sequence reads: CASSPTSPGPSEQYF. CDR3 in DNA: TGTGCCAGCAGCCCCACCTCTCCCGGGCCTAGCGAGCAGTACTTC.

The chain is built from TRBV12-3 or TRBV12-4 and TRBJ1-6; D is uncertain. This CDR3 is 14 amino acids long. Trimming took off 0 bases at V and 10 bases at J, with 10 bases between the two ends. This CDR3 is CASSLAEGSSPLHF. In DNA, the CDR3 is TGTGCCAGCAGTTTAGCCGAGGGTTCGTCACCCCTCCACTTT.